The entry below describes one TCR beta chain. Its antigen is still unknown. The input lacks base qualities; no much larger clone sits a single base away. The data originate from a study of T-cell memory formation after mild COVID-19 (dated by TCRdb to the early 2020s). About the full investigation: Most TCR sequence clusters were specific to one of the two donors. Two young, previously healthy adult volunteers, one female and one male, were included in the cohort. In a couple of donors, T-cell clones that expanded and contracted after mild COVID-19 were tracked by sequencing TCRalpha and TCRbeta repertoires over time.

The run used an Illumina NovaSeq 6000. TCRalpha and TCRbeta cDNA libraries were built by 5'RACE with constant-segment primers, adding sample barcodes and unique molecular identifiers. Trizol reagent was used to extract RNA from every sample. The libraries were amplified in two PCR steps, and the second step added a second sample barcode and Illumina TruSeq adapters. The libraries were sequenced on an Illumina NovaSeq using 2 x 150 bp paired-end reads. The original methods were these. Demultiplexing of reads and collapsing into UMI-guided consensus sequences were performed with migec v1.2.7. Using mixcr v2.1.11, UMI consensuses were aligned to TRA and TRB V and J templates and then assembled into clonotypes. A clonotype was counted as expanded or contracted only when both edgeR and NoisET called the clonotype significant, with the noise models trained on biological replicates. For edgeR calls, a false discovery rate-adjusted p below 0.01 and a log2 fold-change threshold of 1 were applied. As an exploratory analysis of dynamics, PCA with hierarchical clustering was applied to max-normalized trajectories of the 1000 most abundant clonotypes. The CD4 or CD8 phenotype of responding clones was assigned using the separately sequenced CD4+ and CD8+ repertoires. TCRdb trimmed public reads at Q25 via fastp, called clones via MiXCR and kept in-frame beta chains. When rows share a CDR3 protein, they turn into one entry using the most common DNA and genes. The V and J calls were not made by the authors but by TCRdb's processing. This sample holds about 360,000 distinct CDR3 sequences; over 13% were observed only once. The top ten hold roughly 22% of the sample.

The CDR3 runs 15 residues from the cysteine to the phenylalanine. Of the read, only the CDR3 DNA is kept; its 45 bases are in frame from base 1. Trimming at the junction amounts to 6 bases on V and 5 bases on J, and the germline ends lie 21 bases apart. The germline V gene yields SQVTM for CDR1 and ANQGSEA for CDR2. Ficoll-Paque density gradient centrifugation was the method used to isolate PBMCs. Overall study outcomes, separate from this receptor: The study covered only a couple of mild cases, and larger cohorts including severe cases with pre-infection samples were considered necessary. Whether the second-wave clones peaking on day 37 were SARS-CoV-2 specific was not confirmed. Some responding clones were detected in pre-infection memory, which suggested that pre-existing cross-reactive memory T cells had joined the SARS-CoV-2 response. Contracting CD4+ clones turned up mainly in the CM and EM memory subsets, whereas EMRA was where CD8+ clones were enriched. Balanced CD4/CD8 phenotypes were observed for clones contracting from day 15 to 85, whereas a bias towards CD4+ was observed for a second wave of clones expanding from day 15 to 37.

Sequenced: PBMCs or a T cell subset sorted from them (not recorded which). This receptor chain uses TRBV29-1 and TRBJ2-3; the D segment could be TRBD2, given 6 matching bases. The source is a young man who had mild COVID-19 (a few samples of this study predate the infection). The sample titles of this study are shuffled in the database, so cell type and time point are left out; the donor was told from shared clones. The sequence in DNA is TGCAGCGTCGGGGACCCAGGGAGGCCGGAAGATACGCAGTATTTT. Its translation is CSVGDPGRPEDTQYF.